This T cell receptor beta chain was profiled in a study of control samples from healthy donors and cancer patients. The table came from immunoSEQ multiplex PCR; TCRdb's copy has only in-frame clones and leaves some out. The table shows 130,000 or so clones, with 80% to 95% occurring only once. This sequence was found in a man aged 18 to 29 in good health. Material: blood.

CDR3 residues: CASSQGMAGHLTGELFF. The CDR3 DNA follows: TGTGCCAGCAGCCAAGGAATGGCCGGACACCTCACCGGGGAGCTGTTTTTT. The V gene is TRBV3-1 (or the pseudogene TRBV3-2), the J gene TRBJ2-2; tentative D call: TRBD1 (5 bases). V lost 1 base and J 4 bases, leaving 16 bases between the germline ends. The CDR3 covers 17 residues. Germline loops: CDR1 LGHDT, CDR2 YNNKEL (reference sequence).